This TCR beta chain is drawn from a study of identical twins. Whole-study findings and limits: Whereas memory repertoires showed no such difference, abundant cord blood beta clonotypes carried fewer insertions. Sequences that were out-of-frame, alpha and twin-shared displayed an excess of low generation probability.

Germline V gives CDR1 MDHEN, CDR2 SYDVKM. CDR3 length: 14 residues. The V gene lost 11 bases and the J gene lost 5 bases, with 21 bases spanning the gap. TCRdb used MiXCR to reprocess the 5' RACE reads, holding one entry per CDR3 protein. The sample yields 550,000 to 700,000 distinct CDR3 sequences, 21% seen once. This clonotype was observed a handful of times. Antigen unknown. This sample was shared with a second study, whose subject was T cells expressing NK-cell markers.

This chain connects TRBV28 to TRBJ2-5; tentatively, D is TRBD1 (6 bases). Sequencing input: PBMCs. This receptor was identified in a woman between 18 and 29 years old in good health. For the CDR3, the DNA is TGTGCCGCATCCGGACAGTCGGTCCCGGAGACCCAGTACTTC. Its protein product is CAASGQSVPETQYF.